These 27 T cell receptor beta chains share one sample of origin, sequenced in a study of cytomegalovirus exposure and HLA in healthy donors. Primers: 60 Vbeta forward and 13 Jbeta reverse. Assay: immunoSEQ multiplex PCR; the TCRdb copy retains only in-frame clones and omits some. The table records a few hundred thousand clones, nearly 80% of them present only once. Specimen: PBMCs. These receptors came from a young man in good health and CMV-seronegative.

V gene TRBV28 combines with J gene TRBJ1-1, with 8 bases identical to TRBD1. The CDR3 has 18 amino acids. CDR1 is MDHEN and CDR2 is SYDVKM in the germline V gene. J was trimmed by 3 bases and V by 5 bases; bases with no gene match: 17. This CDR3 reads CASSLPDFDRGWDTEAFF. DNA for the CDR3: TGTGCCAGCAGTCTGCCTGATTTTGACAGGGGCTGGGACACTGAAGCTTTCTTT.

This sequence joins TRBV14 and TRBJ2-7; TRBD2 might be the D (5 bases). Germline-derived CDR1 and CDR2 are SGHDN and FVKESK. The CDR3 loop spans 14 amino acids. V was shortened by 1 base and J by 3 bases, with 10 bases between the two germline ends. The CDR3 reads CASSQVPGYYEQYF. The CDR3 coding sequence is TGTGCCAGCAGCCAAGTTCCGGGGTACTACGAGCAGTACTTC. The full variable domain, completed using reference TRBV14 and TRBJ2-7, is EAGVTQFPSHSVIEKGQTVTLRCDPISGHDNLYWYRRVMGKEIKFLLHFVKESKQDESGMPNNRFLAERTGGTYSTLKVQPAELEDSGVYFCASSQVPGYYEQYFGPGTRLTVT.

The chain joins TRBV28 to TRBJ2-7; tentative D call: TRBD1 (5 bases). This CDR3 comprises 13 residues. Germline V lookup: CDR1 MDHEN, CDR2 SYDVKM. The V and J ends lost 7 bases and 0 bases respectively, with 10 bases between them. CDR3 region: CASMGLFSYEQYF. The CDR3 bases are TGTGCCAGCATGGGGCTCTTCTCCTACGAGCAGTACTTC. The whole variable domain, remainder taken from reference TRBV28 and TRBJ2-7, is DVKVTQSSRYLVKRTGEKVFLECVQDMDHENMFWYRQDPGLGLRLIYFSYDVKMKEKGDIPEGYSVSREKKERFSLILESASTNQTSMYLCASMGLFSYEQYFGPGTRLTVT.

V usage is TRBV7-2 and J usage is TRBJ1-2; 9 bases are shared with TRBD1. Germline assignment: CDR1 SGHTA and CDR2 FQGNSA. The J segment lost 8 bases and the V segment lost 0 bases, leaving 7 bases of the junction unmatched. The CDR3 consists of 15 residues. CDR3 loop: CASSLAHGTGIGYTF. The DNA of the CDR3 is TGTGCCAGCAGCTTAGCGCACGGGACAGGGATCGGCTACACCTTC.

The genes are TRBV27 and TRBJ2-7; 12 positions agree with TRBD2. The CDR3 contains 15 residues. From germline, CDR1 is MNHEY and CDR2 SMNVEV (reference sequence). J was trimmed by 4 bases and V by 4 bases; bases with no gene match: 5. CDR3 nucleotides: TGTGCCAGCAGTTCCCTGGGACTAGCGGGTTACGAGCAGTACTTC. Its protein product is CASSSLGLAGYEQYF.

The DNA of the CDR3 is TGTGCCAGCAGCGTAGACCTAGCGGGCGATACGCAGTATTTT. Amino acids: CASSVDLAGDTQYF. This rearrangement joins TRBV9 to TRBJ2-3; 8 bases are shared with TRBD2. This CDR3 contains 14 residues. The V and J ends lost 0 bases and 6 bases, in that order; junction bases with no gene match: 3. The germline V gene encodes CDR1 SGDLS and CDR2 YYNGEE.

This chain uses TRBV29-1 with TRBJ1-2; possible D gene TRBD1, 5 bases. V was pared by 5 bases and J by 8 bases, with 21 bases between. Germline values: CDR1 SQVTM, CDR2 ANQGSEA. This CDR3 spans 14 amino acids. The chain's CDR3 is CSVPSGHATMGYTF. The DNA for the CDR3 is TGCAGCGTTCCCTCTGGACACGCTACTATGGGCTACACCTTC.

This chain uses TRBV30 with TRBJ1-1; weak D call: TRBD1 (5 bases). The V end lost 1 base, the J end lost 7 bases, and 13 bases lay between the germline ends. From germline, CDR1 is GTSNPN and CDR2 SVGIG (reference sequence). This CDR3 has 13 amino acids. CDR3 nucleotides: TGTGCCTGGAGTGCCCTTGACAGCCGTGAAGCTTTCTTT. The encoded protein is CAWSALDSREAFF.

The chain has TRBV7-9 and TRBJ2-7; 11 bases fit TRBD2. The CDR3 totals 14 residues. Trimming at V came to 5 bases and at J to 5 bases, leaving 5 bases not matched to a gene. Germline V gene lookup returns CDR1 SEHNR and CDR2 FQNEAQ (reference sequence). The DNA for the CDR3 is TGTGCCAGCAGCAGCACTAGCGGGGGTGACGAGCAGTACTTC. Amino acids: CASSSTSGGDEQYF.

The rearrangement joins TRBV30 to TRBJ1-4, with a possible D match to TRBD1 (5 bases). There are 16 residues in the CDR3. V was trimmed by 3 bases and J by 2 bases, leaving 16 bases between them. The germline CDR1 and CDR2 sequences are GTSNPN and SVGIG (reference sequence). CDR3 amino acids: CAWSLGHTGTNEKLFF. The CDR3 DNA reads TGTGCCTGGAGCCTCGGACATACGGGCACTAATGAAAAACTGTTTTTT.

This chain uses TRBV9 with TRBJ2-1, with D perhaps matching TRBD2 (6 bases). CDR3 size: 16 residues. Trimming cost V 0 bases and J 1 base, with 11 bases left between them. The germline gives CDR1 SGDLS, CDR2 YYNGEE. The CDR3 loop is CASSVEGGESYNEQFF. DNA of the CDR3: TGTGCCAGCAGCGTAGAGGGCGGGGAGTCCTACAATGAGCAGTTCTTC.

This clone has just one count. The chain carries TRBV2 and TRBJ2-7; 13 bases fit TRBD2. The CDR3 totals 16 residues. CDR1 and CDR2 from the germline V gene are SNHLY and FYNNEI. J lost 0 bases, V lost 3 bases, and 2 bases had no gene match. Written as DNA, the CDR3 is TGTGCCAGCAGTGAGGGACTAGCGGGGAACTCCTACGAGCAGTACTTC. Translation gives CASSEGLAGNSYEQYF.

This chain links TRBV7-2 with TRBJ2-5; D is ambiguous. CDR1 and CDR2 from the germline V gene are SGHTA and FQGNSA. Between the trimmed V and J ends, which lost 1 base and 3 bases, there was a span of 9 bases. The CDR3 runs 14 residues. DNA for the CDR3: TGTGCCAGCAGCTTAGTGTCTTTAGAAGAGACCCAGTACTTC. Its translation is CASSLVSLEETQYF.

The gene calls are TRBV7-9 and TRBJ2-1; D is undetermined. The germline V and J ends were trimmed by 5 bases and 8 bases, with 10 bases remaining between them. Germline lookup yields CDR1 SEHNR and CDR2 FQNEAQ (reference sequence). The CDR3 runs 12 residues. The chain's CDR3 is CASSPEEDEQFF. CDR3 coding DNA: TGTGCCAGCAGCCCCGAAGAGGATGAGCAGTTCTTC.

The chain carries TRBV11-2 and TRBJ2-1; 8 nucleotides align to TRBD2. Germline assignment: CDR1 SGHAT and CDR2 FQNNGV. With 8 bases clipped from V and 8 bases from J, the junction kept 20 bases outside the gene matches. The CDR3 has 17 amino acids. CDR3 in amino acids: CASGLPSGSGSYDEQFF. The DNA for the CDR3 is TGTGCCAGCGGACTCCCTAGCGGAAGCGGGAGCTATGATGAGCAGTTCTTC. Full variable domain (missing parts from reference TRBV11-2 and TRBJ2-1): EAGVAQSPRYKIIEKRQSVAFWCNPISGHATLYWYQQILGQGPKLLIQFQNNGVVDDSQLPKDRFSAERLKGVDSTLKIQPAKLEDSAVYLCASGLPSGSGSYDEQFFGPGTRLTVL.

This clone showed up just a few times. The genes are TRBV6-5 and TRBJ2-2; D is perhaps TRBD1 (5 bases). CDR1 MNHEY and CDR2 SVGAGI come from the germline V gene. The CDR3 loop spans 13 amino acids. V lost 5 bases and J 3 bases, leaving 7 bases between the germline ends. CDR3 sequence: CASSPGYTGELFF. CDR3 bases: TGTGCCAGCAGTCCAGGGTACACCGGGGAGCTGTTTTTT.

This chain connects TRBV6-6 to TRBJ2-2, with TRBD2 matching 7 bases. The CDR3 loop spans 16 amino acids. Germline V gene data show CDR1 as MNHNY and CDR2 as SVGAGI (reference sequence). Losses at the gene ends were 2 bases for V and 3 bases for J; bases not matched to a gene: 6. This chain's CDR3 is CASSYGLGRDTGELFF. CDR3 bases: TGTGCCAGCAGTTACGGGTTAGGGAGGGACACCGGGGAGCTGTTTTTT.

The chain couples TRBV6-1 to TRBJ1-4; 12 positions match TRBD1. V shed 8 bases, J shed 7 bases, and the junction held 8 bases outside the gene matches. The CDR3 loop spans 15 amino acids. Germline lookup yields CDR1 MNHNS and CDR2 SASEGT. CDR3 sequence: CASAGQGAAVEKLFF. The CDR3 DNA is TGTGCCAGCGCGGGACAGGGGGCGGCCGTTGAAAAACTGTTTTTT.

This clone was counted a few times. The chain uses TRBV5-6 and TRBJ2-3; weak D call: TRBD2 (6 bases). Trimming removed 5 bases from V and 2 bases from J, with 15 bases in between. Germline V CDR1 and CDR2: SGHDT, YYEEEE. CDR3 length: 15 residues. CDR3 DNA: TGTGCCAGCAGAGTCTTTAGCGGTTACACAGATACGCAGTATTTT. This codes for CASRVFSGYTDTQYF.

This rearrangement joins TRBV7-2 to TRBJ2-3; 12 bases match TRBD2. The CDR3 spans 17 residues. J lost 4 bases, V lost 0 bases, and 5 bases had no gene match. The germline CDR1 and CDR2 sequences are SGHTA and FQGNSA. The CDR3: CASSLATSGRSADTQYF. Here the CDR3 DNA reads TGTGCCAGCAGCTTAGCAACTAGCGGGAGGAGTGCAGATACGCAGTATTTT.

The chain employs TRBV6-1 and TRBJ1-1, with D uncertain. Germline V gene sequence: CDR1 MNHNS, CDR2 SASEGT. Trimming took 7 bases from V and 3 from J, leaving 9 bases between them. This CDR3 comprises 12 residues. DNA of the CDR3: TGTGCCAGCACGGACGGGGACACTGAAGCTTTCTTT. Amino acids: CASTDGDTEAFF.

The rearrangement links TRBV5-6 to TRBJ2-5, with TRBD2 matching 7 bases. J was trimmed by 4 bases and V by 4 bases; bases with no gene match: 7. The CDR3 has 14 residues. Germline V lookup: CDR1 SGHDT, CDR2 YYEEEE. DNA of the CDR3: TGTGCCAGCAGCCTCCCGGGACTAACAGAGACCCAGTACTTC. Translation gives CASSLPGLTETQYF.

This rearrangement joins TRBV30 to TRBJ2-7; the D gene is possibly TRBD1 (6 bases). This CDR3 region has 12 residues. Germline lookup yields CDR1 GTSNPN and CDR2 SVGIG (reference sequence). Trimming took 6 bases from V and 0 from J, leaving 9 bases between them. DNA of the CDR3: TGTGCCTGTAGGGACAACTCCTACGAGCAGTACTTC. As protein: CACRDNSYEQYF.

This clone was detected once. The rearrangement joins TRBV4-3 to TRBJ1-1; D is uncertain. Germline V CDR1 and CDR2: LGHNA, YSLEER. V dropped 4 bases and J dropped 1 base, with 10 bases sitting between them. CDR3 length: 14 residues. Here the CDR3 reads CASSRQLQNTEAFF. The CDR3 DNA sequence: TGCGCCAGCAGCCGCCAACTTCAGAACACTGAAGCTTTCTTT.

The chain uses TRBV6-6 and TRBJ2-3; 8 bases map to TRBD2. CDR3 length: 15 amino acids. V lost 7 bases and J lost 4; bases outside the gene matches: 10. Germline CDR1 is MNHNY and CDR2 is SVGAGI (reference sequence). As DNA, the CDR3 is TGTGCCAGCACCCTACCGGGACTAGGGGCAGATACGCAGTATTTT. Amino acid sequence: CASTLPGLGADTQYF.

The J gene is TRBJ1-4, the V gene TRBV11-2, with D uncertain. CDR3 length equals 19 residues. The V gene's germline CDR1 is SGHAT and CDR2 FQNNGV. V was cut by 3 bases and J by 0 bases, with 20 bases left in between. The CDR3 sequence: CASSFNGGTASPTNEKLFF. CDR3 coding DNA: TGTGCCAGCAGCTTCAACGGTGGCACAGCTTCACCAACTAATGAAAAACTGTTTTTT. The variable domain in full, completed from reference TRBV11-2 and TRBJ1-4, reads EAGVAQSPRYKIIEKRQSVAFWCNPISGHATLYWYQQILGQGPKLLIQFQNNGVVDDSQLPKDRFSAERLKGVDSTLKIQPAKLEDSAVYLCASSFNGGTASPTNEKLFFGSGTQLSVL.

Concerning this clone itself: The junction shows a germline mismatch at one end, possibly a read error. CDR3 amino acids: CASSLGGDGRYF. The CDR3 nucleotides read TGTGCCAGCAGCTTAGGGGGGGACGGTCGATATTTC. This chain joins TRBV7-9 and TRBJ1-2; tentatively, D is TRBD1 (5 bases). CDR1 is SEHNR, CDR2 FQNEAQ, per germline (reference sequence). The CDR3 has 12 amino acids.